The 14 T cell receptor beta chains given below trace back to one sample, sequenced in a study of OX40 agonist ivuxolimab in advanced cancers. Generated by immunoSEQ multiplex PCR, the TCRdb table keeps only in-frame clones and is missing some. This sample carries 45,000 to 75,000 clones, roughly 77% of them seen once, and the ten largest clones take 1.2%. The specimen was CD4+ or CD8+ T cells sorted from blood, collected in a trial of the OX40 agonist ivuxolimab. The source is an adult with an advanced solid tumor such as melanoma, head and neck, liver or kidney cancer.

The CDR3, as DNA: TGTGCCAGTACACGAGGGATCGGTTACAATGAGCAGTTCTTC. Translation gives CASTRGIGYNEQFF. The chain is built from TRBV19 and TRBJ2-1; possible D gene TRBD2, 5 bases. Germline V lookup: CDR1 LNHDA, CDR2 SQIVND (reference sequence). The CDR3 length is 14 residues. V was pared by 7 bases and J by 4 bases, with 14 bases between.

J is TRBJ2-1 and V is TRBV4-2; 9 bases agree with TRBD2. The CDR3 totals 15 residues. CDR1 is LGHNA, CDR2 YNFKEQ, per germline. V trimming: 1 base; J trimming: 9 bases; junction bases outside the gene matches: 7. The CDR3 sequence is CASSQARGRGSEQFF. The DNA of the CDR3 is TGTGCCAGCAGCCAAGCTCGCGGGAGGGGGAGTGAGCAGTTCTTC.

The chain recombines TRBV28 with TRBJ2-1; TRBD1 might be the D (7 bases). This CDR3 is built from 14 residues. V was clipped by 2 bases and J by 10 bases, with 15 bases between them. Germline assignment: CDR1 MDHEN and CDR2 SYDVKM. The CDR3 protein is CASSLTQGGREQFF. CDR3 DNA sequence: TGTGCCAGCAGTTTAACCCAGGGGGGAAGGGAGCAGTTCTTC.

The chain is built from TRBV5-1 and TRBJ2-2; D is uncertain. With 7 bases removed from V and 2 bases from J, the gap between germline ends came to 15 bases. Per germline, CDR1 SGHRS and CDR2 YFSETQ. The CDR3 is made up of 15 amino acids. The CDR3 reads CASSYLGQNTGELFF. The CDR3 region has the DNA TGCGCCAGCTCTTATCTTGGGCAAAACACCGGGGAGCTGTTTTTT.

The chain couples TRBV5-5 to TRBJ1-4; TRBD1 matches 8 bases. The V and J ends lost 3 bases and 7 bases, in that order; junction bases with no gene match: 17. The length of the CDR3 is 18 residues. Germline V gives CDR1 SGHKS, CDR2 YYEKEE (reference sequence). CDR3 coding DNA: TGTGCCAGCAGCTGGGGGACAGGTTCCCCCCCCGGGGCTGAAAAACTGTTTTTT. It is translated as CASSWGTGSPPGAEKLFF.

CDR3 DNA sequence: TGTGCCAGCAGCTCCTGGGGTAGCTCTGGAAACACCATATATTTT. Protein product: CASSSWGSSGNTIYF. V is TRBV7-2 and J is TRBJ1-3; no reliable D call. V was trimmed by 4 bases and J by 0 bases, leaving 10 bases between them. Germline CDR1 SGHTA, CDR2 FQGNSA. CDR3 size: 15 residues. Full variable domain (missing parts from reference TRBV7-2 and TRBJ1-3): GAGVSQSPSNKVTEKGKDVELRCDPISGHTALYWYRQSLGQGLEFLIYFQGNSAPDKSGLPSDRFSAERTGGSVSTLTIQRTQQEDSAVYLCASSSWGSSGNTIYFGEGSWLTVV.

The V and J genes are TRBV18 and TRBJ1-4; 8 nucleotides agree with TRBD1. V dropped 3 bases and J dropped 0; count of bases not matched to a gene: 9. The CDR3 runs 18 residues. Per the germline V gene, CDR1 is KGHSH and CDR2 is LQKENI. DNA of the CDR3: TGTGCCAGCTCACCCCTCGACAGGGGTAGGTCAACTAATGAAAAACTGTTTTTT. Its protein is CASSPLDRGRSTNEKLFF.

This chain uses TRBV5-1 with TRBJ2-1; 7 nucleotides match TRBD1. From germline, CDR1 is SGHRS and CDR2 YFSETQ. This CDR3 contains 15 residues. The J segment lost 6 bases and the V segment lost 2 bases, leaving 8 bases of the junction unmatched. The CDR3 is CASSFTGALLNEQFF. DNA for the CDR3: TGCGCCAGCAGCTTTACAGGGGCCCTCCTCAATGAGCAGTTCTTC.

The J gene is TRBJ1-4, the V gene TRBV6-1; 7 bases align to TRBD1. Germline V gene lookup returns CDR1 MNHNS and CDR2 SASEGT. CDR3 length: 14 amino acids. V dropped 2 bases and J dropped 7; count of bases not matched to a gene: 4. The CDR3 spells CASSEQGVGEKLFF. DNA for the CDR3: TGTGCCAGCAGTGAACAGGGGGTGGGTGAAAAACTGTTTTTT.

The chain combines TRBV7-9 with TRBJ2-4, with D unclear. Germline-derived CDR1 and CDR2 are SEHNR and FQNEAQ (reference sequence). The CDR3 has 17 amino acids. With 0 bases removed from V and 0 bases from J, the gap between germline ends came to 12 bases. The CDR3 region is CASSLALASLAKNIQYF. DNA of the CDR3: TGTGCCAGCAGCTTAGCGTTAGCCTCACTAGCCAAAAACATTCAGTACTTC. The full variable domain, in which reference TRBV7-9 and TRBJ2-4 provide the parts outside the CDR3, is DTGVSQNPRHKITKRGQNVTFRCDPISEHNRLYWYRQTLGQGPEFLTYFQNEAQLEKSRLLSDRFSAERPKGSFSTLEIQRTEQGDSAMYLCASSLALASLAKNIQYFGAGTRLSVL.

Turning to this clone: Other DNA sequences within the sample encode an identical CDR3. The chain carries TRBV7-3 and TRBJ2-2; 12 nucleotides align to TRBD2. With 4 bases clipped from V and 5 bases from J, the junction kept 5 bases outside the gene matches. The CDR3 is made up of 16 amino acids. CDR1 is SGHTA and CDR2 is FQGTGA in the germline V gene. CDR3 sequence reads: CASSSTSGSRTGELFF. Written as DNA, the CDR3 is TGTGCCAGCAGCTCGACTAGCGGGAGTCGTACCGGGGAGCTGTTTTTT.

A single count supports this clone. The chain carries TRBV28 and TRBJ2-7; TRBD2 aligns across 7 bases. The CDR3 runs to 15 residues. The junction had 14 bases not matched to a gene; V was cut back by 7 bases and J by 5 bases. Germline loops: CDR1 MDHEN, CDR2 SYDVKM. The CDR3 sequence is CASILTSGRDNEQYF. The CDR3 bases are TGTGCCAGCATCCTAACGTCTGGGAGGGATAACGAGCAGTACTTC.

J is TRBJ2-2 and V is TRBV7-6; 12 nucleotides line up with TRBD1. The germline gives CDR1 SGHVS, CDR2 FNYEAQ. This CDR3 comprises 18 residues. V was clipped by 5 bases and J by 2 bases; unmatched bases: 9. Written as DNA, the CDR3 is TGTGCCAGCAGCGCTTCAGCGGGACAGGGGGCAAACACCGGGGAGCTGTTTTTT. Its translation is CASSASAGQGANTGELFF.

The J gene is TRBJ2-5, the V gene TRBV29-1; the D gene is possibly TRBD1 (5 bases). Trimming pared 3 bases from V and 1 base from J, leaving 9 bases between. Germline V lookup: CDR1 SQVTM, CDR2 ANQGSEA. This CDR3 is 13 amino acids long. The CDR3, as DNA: TGCAGCGTTGATCACCAGGGCCAAGAGACCCAGTACTTC. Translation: CSVDHQGQETQYF.